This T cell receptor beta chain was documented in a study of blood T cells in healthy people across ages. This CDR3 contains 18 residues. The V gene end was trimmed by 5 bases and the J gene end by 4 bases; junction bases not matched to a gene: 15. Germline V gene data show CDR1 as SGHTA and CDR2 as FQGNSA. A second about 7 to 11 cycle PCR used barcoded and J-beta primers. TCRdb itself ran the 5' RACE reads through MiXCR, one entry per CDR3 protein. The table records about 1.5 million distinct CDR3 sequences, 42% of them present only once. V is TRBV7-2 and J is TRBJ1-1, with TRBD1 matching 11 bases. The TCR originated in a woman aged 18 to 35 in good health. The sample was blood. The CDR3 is CASSPVRRTGGITTEAFF. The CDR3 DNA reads TGTGCCAGCAGCCCAGTCCGCAGGACAGGGGGCATTACCACTGAAGCTTTCTTT.